The sequence of this T cell receptor (beta chain) was determined in a study of blood T cell repertoires in COVID-19. Study details: PBMCs, B-cell-depleted T cells, or T cells were the source of the cDNA or gDNA that made up the material.

Sequenced by immunoSEQ multiplex PCR; TCRdb stores in-frame clones only, minus some. The sample shows 80,000 or so clones, 85% of them seen only once. During active infection, Seattle patients enrolled and were then monitored through disease. V lost 5 bases to trimming and J lost 10 bases; unmatched junction nucleotides: 10. The CDR3 has 14 amino acids. Germline CDR1 MGHRA, CDR2 YSYEKL. Input material: peripheral blood. This chain joins TRBV4-1 and TRBJ2-1, with 8 bases lining up with TRBD2. The receptor was derived from a man aged 55-75 years with COVID-19, enrolled during active disease. CDR3 nucleotide sequence: TGCGCCAGCAGCGGACTAGCCCTGGTTGAGGAGCAGTTCTTC. As protein: CASSGLALVEEQFF.